The 26 T cell receptor beta chains below were found in one sample sequenced in a study of CD8 T cells in Susac syndrome. A quantity of roughly 0.5 to 1 ug RNA underwent reverse transcription using random hexamers. TCRdb itself ran the immunoSEQ multiplex PCR reads through MiXCR, one entry per CDR3 protein. The sample consists of 150,000 or so distinct CDR3 sequences, 90% to 95% of them appearing once. Sequencing was performed on CD4+ T cells from PBMCs. The source of these receptors is a human donor in good health.

In nucleotides, the CDR3 is TGTGCCAGCAGCCCTATACAGGGGAGAGAGGGCTACACCTTC. This gives the protein CASSPIQGREGYTF. The rearrangement uses TRBV3-1 and TRBJ1-2, with TRBD1 matching 7 bases. Trimming took 4 bases from V and 8 from J; bases not matched to a gene: 10. Germline V gene sequence: CDR1 LGHDT, CDR2 YNNKEL (reference sequence). The CDR3 sequence is 14 residues long.

The chain recombines TRBV29-1 with TRBJ1-2; TRBD1 aligns across 8 bases. The CDR3 has 12 amino acids. The V gene end was trimmed by 6 bases and the J gene end by 3 bases; junction bases not matched to a gene: 3. The germline gives CDR1 SQVTM, CDR2 ANQGSEA. The CDR3 DNA follows: TGCAGCGTGGCGACAGGGGACTATGGCTACACCTTC. Its protein is CSVATGDYGYTF.

The chain recombines TRBV14 with TRBJ1-5; unclear D gene. CDR3 length: 13 residues. V dropped 3 bases and J dropped 4 bases, with 7 bases sitting between them. Germline CDR1 and CDR2: SGHDN and FVKESK. The CDR3 DNA is TGTGCCAGCAGCCAGCTAGAGAATCAGCCCCAGCATTTT. Translation gives CASSQLENQPQHF.

The J gene is TRBJ1-6, the V gene TRBV7-9; tentatively, D is TRBD1 (5 bases). The CDR3 consists of 15 residues. V was shortened by 3 bases and J by 9 bases, with 15 bases between the two germline ends. Looked up from germline, CDR1 is SEHNR and CDR2 is FQNEAQ (reference sequence). CDR3 DNA: TGTGCCAGCAGCTTGGGCCGGGACTTAGGTTCACCCCTCCACTTT. This encodes CASSLGRDLGSPLHF.

The rearrangement joins TRBV5-1 to TRBJ2-5; D is unclear. There are 13 residues in the CDR3. V lost 3 bases to trimming and J lost 2 bases, with 8 bases between them. Germline V gives CDR1 SGHRS, CDR2 YFSETQ. The CDR3 reads CASSSMGQETQYF. The CDR3 nucleotides are TGCGCCAGCAGCTCGATGGGGCAAGAGACCCAGTACTTC.

This clonotype was picked up one time. The gene calls are TRBV7-9 and TRBJ1-5, with 7 bases that match TRBD1. The CDR3 is 14 amino acids. CDR1 is SEHNR, CDR2 FQNEAQ, per germline (reference sequence). V gave up 4 bases and J gave up 3 bases; unmatched junction bases: 3. The CDR3 nucleotides read TGTGCCAGCAGCTCGGACAGGATCAATCAGCCCCAGCATTTT. As protein: CASSSDRINQPQHF. The full variable domain, rest sourced from reference TRBV7-9 and TRBJ1-5, is DTGVSQNPRHKITKRGQNVTFRCDPISEHNRLYWYRQTLGQGPEFLTYFQNEAQLEKSRLLSDRFSAERPKGSFSTLEIQRTEQGDSAMYLCASSSDRINQPQHFGDGTRLSIL.

The rearrangement joins TRBV29-1 to TRBJ1-1, with a possible D match to TRBD1 (6 bases). The CDR3 sequence is 11 residues long. The V gene lost 6 bases and the J gene lost 11 bases, with 16 bases spanning the gap. CDR1 is SQVTM, CDR2 ANQGSEA, per germline. This CDR3 is CSVTRGGVAFF. CDR3 nucleotide sequence: TGCAGCGTAACCAGAGGGGGGGTGGCTTTCTTT. The whole variable domain, filled in from reference TRBV29-1 and TRBJ1-1, reads SAVISQKPSRDICQRGTSLTIQCQVDSQVTMMFWYRQQPGQSLTLIATANQGSEATYESGFVIDKFPISRPNLTFSTLTVSNMSPEDSSIYLCSVTRGGVAFFGQGTRLTVV.

The CDR3, as DNA: TGTGCCTGGAGTTCGGGTTACAATGAGCAGTTCTTC. This translates into CAWSSGYNEQFF. The chain combines TRBV30 with TRBJ2-1, with D uncertain. This CDR3 spans 12 amino acids. Germline loops: CDR1 GTSNPN, CDR2 SVGIG (reference sequence). Trimming stripped 2 bases from V and 4 bases from J, with 6 bases between.

The J gene is TRBJ2-5, the V gene TRBV7-9; 7 bases align to TRBD2. This CDR3 spans 13 amino acids. CDR1 and CDR2 from the germline V gene are SEHNR and FQNEAQ (reference sequence). J lost 4 bases, V lost 6 bases, and 5 bases had no gene match. CDR3 sequence (DNA): TGTGCCAGCAGTCTCAGCGGGGTAGAGACCCAGTACTTC. Translated, it gives CASSLSGVETQYF.

This clonotype was found once. This chain connects TRBV7-9 to TRBJ2-2, with D hard to call. Trimming removed 0 bases from V and 5 bases from J, with 4 bases in between. Germline CDR1 is SEHNR and CDR2 is FQNEAQ (reference sequence). The CDR3 runs to 13 residues. The CDR3 nucleotides are TGTGCCAGCAGCTTAGCGCGGACCGGGGAGCTGTTTTTT. It translates to CASSLARTGELFF.

The chain combines TRBV6-6 with TRBJ1-5; D unclear. Germline-derived CDR1 and CDR2 are MNHNY and SVGAGI (reference sequence). V was cut by 2 bases and J by 4 bases, with 12 bases left in between. The CDR3 runs to 15 residues. The CDR3 is CASSYVGQRNQPQHF. CDR3 in DNA: TGTGCCAGCAGTTACGTCGGCCAGAGAAATCAGCCCCAGCATTTT.

V usage is TRBV6-2 or TRBV6-3 and J usage is TRBJ2-3; D uncertain. Trimming shortened V by 0 bases and J by 4 bases, and 11 bases separated the two germline ends. Germline V lookup: CDR1 MNHEY, CDR2 SVGEGT. The CDR3 sequence is 15 residues long. This chain's CDR3 is CASSYSGFGADTQYF. The CDR3 bases are TGTGCCAGCAGTTACTCCGGGTTTGGGGCAGATACGCAGTATTTT.

The chain has TRBV4-3 and TRBJ2-7; TRBD1 might be the D (6 bases). V was trimmed by 1 base and J by 0 bases, leaving 7 bases between them. The length of the CDR3 is 14 residues. The germline gives CDR1 LGHNA, CDR2 YSLEER. Written as DNA, the CDR3 is TGCGCCAGCAGCCAAGGGGACACCTCCTACGAGCAGTACTTC. It specifies CASSQGDTSYEQYF.

The chain recombines TRBV7-9 with TRBJ2-5, with 7 bases matching TRBD1. Trimming at V came to 5 bases and at J to 1 base, leaving 7 bases not matched to a gene. The CDR3 has 15 residues. Germline assignment: CDR1 SEHNR and CDR2 FQNEAQ (reference sequence). The CDR3 bases are TGTGCCAGCAGCCCCATGGGGACAGTCCAAGAGACCCAGTACTTC. It yields the protein CASSPMGTVQETQYF.

This rearrangement joins TRBV3-1 to TRBJ1-5, with D unresolved. The V gene lost 5 bases and the J gene lost 0 bases, with 8 bases spanning the gap. The CDR3 consists of 14 residues. Germline values: CDR1 LGHDT, CDR2 YNNKEL (reference sequence). CDR3: CASSGANSNQPQHF. The CDR3 bases are TGTGCCAGCAGCGGAGCGAATAGCAATCAGCCCCAGCATTTT.

The gene calls are TRBV18 and TRBJ2-5, with D tentatively TRBD1 (5 bases). The CDR3 runs to 14 residues. CDR1 KGHSH and CDR2 LQKENI come from the germline V gene. V was trimmed by 1 base and J by 4 bases, leaving 10 bases between them. This CDR3 reads CASSPQGRGETQYF. The CDR3 DNA is TGTGCCAGCTCACCACAGGGGCGCGGAGAGACCCAGTACTTC.

The V call is TRBV15, the J call TRBJ1-4, with D possibly TRBD1 on 5 matching bases. The CDR3 is made up of 13 amino acids. The germline CDR1 and CDR2 sequences are LNHNV and YYDKDF (reference sequence). V was clipped by 5 bases and J by 7 bases, with 11 bases between them. The CDR3 loop is CATSRDPGEKLFF. The CDR3 coding sequence is TGTGCCACCAGCCGGGACCCGGGTGAAAAACTGTTTTTT.

The chain uses TRBV20-1 and TRBJ2-1, with 7 positions matching TRBD2. J gave up 0 bases and V 3 bases, and 8 bases lay outside the gene matches. The germline CDR1 and CDR2 sequences are DFQATT and SNEGSKA (reference sequence). This CDR3 has 16 amino acids. CDR3 amino acids: CSASASGSISYNEQFF. In DNA, the CDR3 is TGCAGTGCTAGTGCTAGCGGTTCAATCTCCTACAATGAGCAGTTCTTC.

This clonotype appeared a single time. This chain uses TRBV29-1 with TRBJ2-2; 8 nucleotides match TRBD1. There are 13 residues in the CDR3. J was trimmed by 3 bases and V by 8 bases; bases with no gene match: 5. CDR1 is SQVTM, CDR2 ANQGSEA, per germline. The CDR3 nucleotides are TGCAGCTCCAGGGGGCAGGACACCGGGGAGCTGTTTTTT. Translation gives CSSRGQDTGELFF.

This clonotype was seen a single time. J is TRBJ2-1 and V is TRBV15, with D perhaps matching TRBD2 (6 bases). The V and J ends lost 1 base and 4 bases respectively, with 11 bases between them. This CDR3 is built from 15 residues. Germline V gene sequence: CDR1 LNHNV, CDR2 YYDKDF (reference sequence). The CDR3 protein is CATSRVVAGYNEQFF. In DNA form, the CDR3 reads TGTGCCACCAGCAGAGTTGTGGCGGGGTACAATGAGCAGTTCTTC.

The V and J genes are TRBV27 and TRBJ2-3, with TRBD2 identical over 8 bases. V was clipped by 7 bases and J by 3 bases; unmatched bases: 12. The CDR3 sequence is 16 residues long. Germline CDR1 is MNHEY and CDR2 is SMNVEV (reference sequence). The CDR3: CASTSGGGPLTDTQYF. The CDR3 coding sequence is TGTGCCAGCACCTCCGGGGGGGGCCCCCTAACAGATACGCAGTATTTT.

This chain links TRBV29-1 with TRBJ1-2, with 7 bases matching TRBD1. J was trimmed by 7 bases and V by 0 bases; bases with no gene match: 14. This CDR3 spans 16 amino acids. From germline, CDR1 is SQVTM and CDR2 ANQGSEA. The CDR3 sequence is CSVEERGGGAGGGYTF. CDR3 DNA sequence: TGCAGCGTTGAAGAGCGAGGAGGGGGCGCCGGAGGTGGCTACACCTTC.

The chain combines TRBV4-3 with TRBJ1-2; the D gene is possibly TRBD1 (5 bases). V was trimmed by 0 bases and J by 5 bases, leaving 10 bases between them. The CDR3 length is 14 residues. The V gene's germline CDR1 is LGHNA and CDR2 YSLEER. Written as DNA, the CDR3 is TGCGCCAGCAGCCAAGACAGGGACTCATATGGCTACACCTTC. It encodes CASSQDRDSYGYTF.

This rearrangement joins TRBV12-3 or TRBV12-4 to TRBJ1-1; D remains unclear. The CDR3 length is 14 residues. Trimming stripped 4 bases from V and 0 bases from J, with 9 bases between. CDR3 amino acids: CASSSGGMNTEAFF. The DNA of the CDR3 is TGTGCCAGCAGTTCGGGCGGCATGAACACTGAAGCTTTCTTT.

This clonotype was detected once. The chain employs TRBV14 and TRBJ2-3, with D hard to call. Per the germline V gene, CDR1 is SGHDN and CDR2 is FVKESK. Trimming stripped 1 base from V and 0 bases from J, with 17 bases between. The CDR3 has 18 amino acids. The CDR3 protein is CASSQGYSIDASTDTQYF. As DNA, the CDR3 is TGTGCCAGCAGCCAAGGATACAGTATCGACGCTAGCACAGATACGCAGTATTTT.

The V and J genes are TRBV9 and TRBJ2-2; D possibly corresponds to TRBD2 (5 bases). The CDR3 extends over 14 amino acids. CDR1 is SGDLS, CDR2 YYNGEE, per germline. V shed 3 bases and J shed 6 bases, with 12 bases lying between them. CDR3 amino acids: CASSESPGSGELFF. The DNA of the CDR3 is TGTGCCAGCAGCGAGTCCCCGGGGTCCGGGGAGCTGTTTTTT.